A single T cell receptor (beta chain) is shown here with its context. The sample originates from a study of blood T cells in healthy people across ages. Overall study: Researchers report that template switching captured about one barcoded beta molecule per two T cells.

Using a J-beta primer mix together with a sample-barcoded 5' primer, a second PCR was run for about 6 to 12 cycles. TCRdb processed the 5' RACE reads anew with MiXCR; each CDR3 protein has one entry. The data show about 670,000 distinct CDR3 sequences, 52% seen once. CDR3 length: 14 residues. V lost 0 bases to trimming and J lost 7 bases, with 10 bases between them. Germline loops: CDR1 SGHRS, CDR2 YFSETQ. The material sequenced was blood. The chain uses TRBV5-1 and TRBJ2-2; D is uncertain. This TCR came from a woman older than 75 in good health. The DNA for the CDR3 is TGCGCCAGCAGCTTGGGAGTTCTCGGCGGGGAGCTGTTTTTT. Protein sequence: CASSLGVLGGELFF.